The subject of this entry is one TCR beta chain. Followed over time, Seattle patients had been enrolled while infection was active. The data stem from a study of blood T cell repertoires in COVID-19. Overall study context: Material from acute and convalescent COVID-19 was sourced from the United States, Italy and Spain.

As originally analysed: Reference gene primer amplification gave nucleated cell count estimates. Libraries were prepared by immunoSEQ multiplex PCR; TCRdb keeps only in-frame clonotypes and omits some of them. For V, J and clone size, that table is used; D and trimming come from the DNA. The sample includes tens of thousands of clones, 85% to 95% of them seen just once. This CDR3 contains 14 residues. The ends were cut back, 0 bases at V and 3 bases at J, with 10 bases in the middle. The V gene's germline CDR1 is SQVTM and CDR2 ANQGSEA. The gene calls are TRBV29-1 and TRBJ2-3, with a tentative D call TRBD2 (5 bases). The sample consisted of peripheral blood. The receptor was derived from a woman aged 70-85 years with COVID-19, enrolled during active disease. The CDR3 nucleotides read TGCAGCGTTGAAGAGGGTAGAGGGACAGATACGCAGTATTTT. It codes for CSVEEGRGTDTQYF.